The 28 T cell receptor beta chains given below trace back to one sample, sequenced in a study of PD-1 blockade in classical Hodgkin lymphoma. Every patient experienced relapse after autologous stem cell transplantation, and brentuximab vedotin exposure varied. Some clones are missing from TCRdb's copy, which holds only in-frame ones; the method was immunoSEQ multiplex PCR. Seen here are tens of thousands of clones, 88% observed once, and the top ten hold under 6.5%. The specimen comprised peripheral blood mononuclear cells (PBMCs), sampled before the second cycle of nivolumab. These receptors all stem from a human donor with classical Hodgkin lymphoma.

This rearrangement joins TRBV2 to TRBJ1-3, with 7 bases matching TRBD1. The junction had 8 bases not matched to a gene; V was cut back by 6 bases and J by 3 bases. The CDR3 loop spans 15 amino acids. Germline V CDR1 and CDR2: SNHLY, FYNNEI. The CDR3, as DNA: TGTGCCAGCAGCGCAGGGGGGGCGCTTGGAAACACCATATATTTT. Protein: CASSAGGALGNTIYF.

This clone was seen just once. For the CDR3, the DNA is TGCGCCAGCAGCTTGGCCGTGACAACTAATGAAAAACTGTTTTTT. Protein sequence: CASSLAVTTNEKLFF. The V call is TRBV5-1, the J call TRBJ1-4, with D unresolved. Germline V CDR1 and CDR2: SGHRS, YFSETQ. Trimming left V 0 bases short and J 0 bases short, with 6 bases between. The CDR3 is 15 amino acids.

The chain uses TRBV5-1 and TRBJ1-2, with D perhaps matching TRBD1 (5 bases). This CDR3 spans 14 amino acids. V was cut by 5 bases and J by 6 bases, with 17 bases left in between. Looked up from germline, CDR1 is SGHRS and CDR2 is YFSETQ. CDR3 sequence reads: CASREGTASNGYTF. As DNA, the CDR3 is TGCGCCAGCAGGGAAGGGACGGCGTCTAATGGCTACACCTTC. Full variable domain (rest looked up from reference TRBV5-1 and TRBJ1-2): KAGVTQTPRYLIKTRGQQVTLSCSPISGHRSVSWYQQTPGQGLQFLFEYFSETQRNKGNFPGRFSGRQFSNSRSEMNVSTLELGDSALYLCASREGTASNGYTFGSGTRLTVV.

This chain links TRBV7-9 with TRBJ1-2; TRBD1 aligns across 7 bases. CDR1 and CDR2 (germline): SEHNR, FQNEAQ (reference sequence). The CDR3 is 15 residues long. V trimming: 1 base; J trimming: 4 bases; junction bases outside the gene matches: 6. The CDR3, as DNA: TGTGCCAGCAGCTTAGGGCGACAGGGCTTCTATGGCTACACCTTC. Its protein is CASSLGRQGFYGYTF.

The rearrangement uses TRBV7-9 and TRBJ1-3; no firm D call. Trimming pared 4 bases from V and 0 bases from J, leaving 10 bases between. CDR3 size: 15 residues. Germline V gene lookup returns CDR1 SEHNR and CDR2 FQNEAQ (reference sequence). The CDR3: CASSSRESSGNTIYF. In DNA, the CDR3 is TGTGCCAGCAGCTCCCGGGAGAGCTCTGGAAACACCATATATTTT.

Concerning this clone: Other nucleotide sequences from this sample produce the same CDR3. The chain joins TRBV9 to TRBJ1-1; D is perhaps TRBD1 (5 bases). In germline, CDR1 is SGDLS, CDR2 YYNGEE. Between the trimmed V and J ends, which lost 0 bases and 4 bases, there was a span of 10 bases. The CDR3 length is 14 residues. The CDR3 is CASSVEGAGTEAFF. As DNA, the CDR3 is TGTGCCAGCAGCGTAGAAGGGGCAGGCACTGAAGCTTTCTTT.

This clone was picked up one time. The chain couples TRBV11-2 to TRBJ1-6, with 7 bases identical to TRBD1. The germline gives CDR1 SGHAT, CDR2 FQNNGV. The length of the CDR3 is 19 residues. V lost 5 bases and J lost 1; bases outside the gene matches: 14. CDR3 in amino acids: CASSPGQIVGWSYNSPLHF. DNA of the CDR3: TGTGCCAGCAGCCCGGGACAGATTGTAGGGTGGTCCTATAATTCACCCCTCCACTTT.

For the CDR3, the DNA is TGTGCCAGCAGTGAGGGAAAGTATTTT. Translating it yields CASSEGKYF. The rearrangement uses TRBV6-1 and TRBJ2-3; D not resolved. Germline V gene lookup returns CDR1 MNHNS and CDR2 SASEGT. The CDR3 runs 9 residues. V lost 3 bases to trimming and J lost 13 bases, with 5 bases between them.

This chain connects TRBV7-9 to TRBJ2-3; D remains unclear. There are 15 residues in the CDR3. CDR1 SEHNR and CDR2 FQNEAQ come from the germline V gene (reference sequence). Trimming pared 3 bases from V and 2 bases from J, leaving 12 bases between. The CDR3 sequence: CASSFVATVTDTQYF. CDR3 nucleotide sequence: TGTGCCAGCAGCTTCGTCGCGACCGTCACAGATACGCAGTATTTT.

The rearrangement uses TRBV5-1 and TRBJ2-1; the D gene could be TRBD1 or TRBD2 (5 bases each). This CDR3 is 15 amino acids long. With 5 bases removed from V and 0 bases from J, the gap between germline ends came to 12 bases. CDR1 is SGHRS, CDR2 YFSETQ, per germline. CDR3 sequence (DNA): TGCGCCAGCAGTGAGGGGCAGGGCTCCTACAATGAGCAGTTCTTC. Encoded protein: CASSEGQGSYNEQFF.

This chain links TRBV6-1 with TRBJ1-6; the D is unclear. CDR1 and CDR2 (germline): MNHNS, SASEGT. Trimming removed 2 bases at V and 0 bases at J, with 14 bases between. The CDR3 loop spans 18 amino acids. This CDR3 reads CASSERVDSGSYNSPLHF. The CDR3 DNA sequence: TGTGCCAGCAGTGAAAGGGTGGATTCCGGCTCCTATAATTCACCCCTCCACTTT.

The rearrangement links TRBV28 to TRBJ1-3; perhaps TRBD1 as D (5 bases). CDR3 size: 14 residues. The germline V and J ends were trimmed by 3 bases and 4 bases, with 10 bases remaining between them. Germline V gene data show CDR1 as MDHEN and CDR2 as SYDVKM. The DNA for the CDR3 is TGTGCCAGCAGTTTTCGATGGGACGGAAACACCATATATTTT. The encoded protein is CASSFRWDGNTIYF.

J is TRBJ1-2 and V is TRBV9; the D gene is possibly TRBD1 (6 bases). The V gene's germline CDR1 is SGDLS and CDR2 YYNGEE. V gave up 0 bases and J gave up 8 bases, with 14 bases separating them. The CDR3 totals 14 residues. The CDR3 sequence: CASSVVGQGKGYTF. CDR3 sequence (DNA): TGTGCCAGCAGCGTAGTGGGCCAGGGGAAAGGCTACACCTTC.

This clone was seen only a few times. In DNA form, the CDR3 reads TGTGCCAGTAGTATATCAGCGGGGGGGCCCAATGAGCAGTTCTTC. Translating gives CASSISAGGPNEQFF. The chain joins TRBV19 to TRBJ2-1; 10 nucleotides align to TRBD2. V shed 2 bases and J 6 bases; nucleotides not matched to a gene: 4. Germline V lookup: CDR1 LNHDA, CDR2 SQIVND (reference sequence). This CDR3 has 15 amino acids.

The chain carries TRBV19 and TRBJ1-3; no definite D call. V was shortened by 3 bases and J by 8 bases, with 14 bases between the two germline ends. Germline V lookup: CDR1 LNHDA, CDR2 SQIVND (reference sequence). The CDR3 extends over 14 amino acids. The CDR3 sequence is CASSMGSRSYTIYF. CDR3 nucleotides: TGTGCCAGTAGTATGGGCAGTAGGAGTTACACCATATATTTT.

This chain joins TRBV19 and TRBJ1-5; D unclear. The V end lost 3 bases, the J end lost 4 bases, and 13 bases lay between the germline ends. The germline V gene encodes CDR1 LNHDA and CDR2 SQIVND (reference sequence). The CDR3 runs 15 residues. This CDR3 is CASSMPGFVNQPQHF. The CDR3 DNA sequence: TGTGCCAGTAGTATGCCCGGGTTTGTGAATCAGCCCCAGCATTTT.

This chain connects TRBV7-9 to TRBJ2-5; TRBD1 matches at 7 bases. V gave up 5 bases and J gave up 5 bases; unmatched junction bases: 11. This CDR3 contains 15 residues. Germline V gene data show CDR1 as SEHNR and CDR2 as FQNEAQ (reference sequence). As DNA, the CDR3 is TGTGCCAGCAGCCTCCCTACAGGGGTTCAGGAGACCCAGTACTTC. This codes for CASSLPTGVQETQYF.

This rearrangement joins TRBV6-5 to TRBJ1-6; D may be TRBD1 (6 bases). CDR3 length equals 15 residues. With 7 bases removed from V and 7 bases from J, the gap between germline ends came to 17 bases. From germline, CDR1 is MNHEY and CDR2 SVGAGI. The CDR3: CASTLKNRANSPLHF. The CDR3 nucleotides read TGTGCCAGCACTCTCAAGAACAGGGCCAATTCACCCCTCCACTTT.

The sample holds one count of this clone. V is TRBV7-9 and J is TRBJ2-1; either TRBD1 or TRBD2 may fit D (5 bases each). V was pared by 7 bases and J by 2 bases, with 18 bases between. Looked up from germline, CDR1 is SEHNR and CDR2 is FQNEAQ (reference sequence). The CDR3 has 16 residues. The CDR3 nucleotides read TGTGCCAGCACCTCGGGTGGGGGATTCCCCTACAATGAGCAGTTCTTC. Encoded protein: CASTSGGGFPYNEQFF.

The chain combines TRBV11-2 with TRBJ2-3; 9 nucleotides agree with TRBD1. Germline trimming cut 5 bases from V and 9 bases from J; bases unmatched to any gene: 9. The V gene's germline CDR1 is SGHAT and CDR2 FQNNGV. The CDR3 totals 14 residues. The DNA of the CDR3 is TGTGCCAGCAGCCGGGACAGGGTGTTTGGAACGCAGTATTTT. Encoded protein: CASSRDRVFGTQYF.

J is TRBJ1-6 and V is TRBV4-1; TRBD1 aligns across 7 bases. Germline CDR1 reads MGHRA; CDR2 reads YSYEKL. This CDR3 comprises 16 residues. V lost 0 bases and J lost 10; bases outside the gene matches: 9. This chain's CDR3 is CASSQDPFGQASPLHF. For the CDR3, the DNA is TGCGCCAGCAGCCAAGATCCATTTGGACAGGCATCACCCCTCCACTTT.

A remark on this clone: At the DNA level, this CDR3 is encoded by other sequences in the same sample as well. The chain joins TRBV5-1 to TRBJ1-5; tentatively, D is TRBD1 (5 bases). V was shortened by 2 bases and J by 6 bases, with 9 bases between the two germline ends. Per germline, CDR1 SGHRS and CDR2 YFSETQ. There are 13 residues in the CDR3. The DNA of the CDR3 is TGCGCCAGCAGCTTAGGGGCGGGTCAGCCCCAGCATTTT. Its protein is CASSLGAGQPQHF.

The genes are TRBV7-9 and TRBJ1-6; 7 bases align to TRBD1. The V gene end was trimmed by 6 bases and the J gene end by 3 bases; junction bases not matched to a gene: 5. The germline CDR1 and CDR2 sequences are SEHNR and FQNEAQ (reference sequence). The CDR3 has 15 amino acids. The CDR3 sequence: CASRTTGNYNSPLHF. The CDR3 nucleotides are TGTGCCAGCAGGACGACAGGGAACTATAATTCACCCCTCCACTTT. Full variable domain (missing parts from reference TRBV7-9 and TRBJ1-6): DTGVSQNPRHKITKRGQNVTFRCDPISEHNRLYWYRQTLGQGPEFLTYFQNEAQLEKSRLLSDRFSAERPKGSFSTLEIQRTEQGDSAMYLCASRTTGNYNSPLHFGNGTRLTVT.

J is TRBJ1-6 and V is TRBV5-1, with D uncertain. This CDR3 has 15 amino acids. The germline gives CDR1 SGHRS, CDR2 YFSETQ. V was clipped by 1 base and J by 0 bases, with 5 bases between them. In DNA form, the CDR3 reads TGCGCCAGCAGCTTGACTGTCTCCTATAATTCACCCCTCCACTTT. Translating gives CASSLTVSYNSPLHF. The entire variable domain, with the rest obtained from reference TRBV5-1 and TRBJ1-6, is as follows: KAGVTQTPRYLIKTRGQQVTLSCSPISGHRSVSWYQQTPGQGLQFLFEYFSETQRNKGNFPGRFSGRQFSNSRSEMNVSTLELGDSALYLCASSLTVSYNSPLHFGNGTRLTVT.

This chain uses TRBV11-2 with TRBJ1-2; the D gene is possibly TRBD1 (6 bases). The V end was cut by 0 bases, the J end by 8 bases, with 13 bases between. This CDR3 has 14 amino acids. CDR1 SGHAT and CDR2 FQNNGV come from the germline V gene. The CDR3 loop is CASSLEDRGLGYTF. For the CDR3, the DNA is TGTGCCAGCAGCTTAGAGGACCGGGGGCTCGGCTACACCTTC.

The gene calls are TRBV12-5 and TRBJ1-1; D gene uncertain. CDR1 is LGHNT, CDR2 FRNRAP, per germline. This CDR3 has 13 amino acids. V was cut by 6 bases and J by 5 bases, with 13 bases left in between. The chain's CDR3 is CASGSVFGTEAFF. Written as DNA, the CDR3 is TGTGCTAGTGGCTCGGTGTTTGGGACTGAAGCTTTCTTT.

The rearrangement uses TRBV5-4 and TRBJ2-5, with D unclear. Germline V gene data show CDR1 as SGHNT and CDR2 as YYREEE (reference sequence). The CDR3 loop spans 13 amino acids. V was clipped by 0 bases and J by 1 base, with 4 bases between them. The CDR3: CASSLDSQETQYF. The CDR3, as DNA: TGTGCCAGCAGCTTGGACAGCCAAGAGACCCAGTACTTC.

The CDR3, as DNA: TGTGCCAGCTCAACAGGGAACACCGGGGAGCTGTTTTTT. Translated, it gives CASSTGNTGELFF. The chain links TRBV18 to TRBJ2-2; tentative D call: TRBD1 (5 bases). This CDR3 comprises 13 residues. The germline V gene has CDR1 KGHSH and CDR2 LQKENI. The ends were cut back, 5 bases at V and 1 base at J, with 5 bases in the middle.